This is a list of T cell receptor beta chains from one sample in a study of molecular identifiers for immune sequencing clone quantification. Using its own MiXCR run on the PCR reads, TCRdb lists one record per CDR3 protein. The sample yields 600,000 to 650,000 distinct CDR3 sequences, 15% to 20% seen once. The sequenced material came from naive CD8+ T cells from blood, with Jurkat cell RNA spiked in. These receptors originate from a human donor in good health. Some libraries in this study had Jurkat cell RNA spiked in. Each CDR3 is given with its conserved first and last residue. Each record gives: D gene, J gene, clone size, V gene, CDR3 DNA, CDR3 protein. A D gene is named only where the DNA matches it firmly. Size tells how often a clone was seen (once, few, many) or the class of an expanded clone, and some rows leave it out.

D gene: .; J gene: TRBJ2-1; clone size: many; V gene: TRBV6-2/TRBV6-3; CDR3 DNA: TGTGCCAGCGGACCTTCGTGGACCTCCTACAATGAGCAGTTCTTC; CDR3 protein: CASGPSWTSYNEQFF
D gene: .; J gene: TRBJ2-1; clone size: many; V gene: TRBV4-1; CDR3 DNA: TGCGCCAGCAGCCAAGGCCCGGGGAATGAGCAGTTCTTC; CDR3 protein: CASSQGPGNEQFF
D gene: TRBD2; J gene: TRBJ2-1; clone size: many; V gene: TRBV2; CDR3 DNA: TGTGCCAGCAGTGATCCTACTAGCGGGAGAAGGCATGAGCAGTTCTTC; CDR3 protein: CASSDPTSGRRHEQFF
D gene: .; J gene: TRBJ2-7; clone size: many; V gene: TRBV12-3/TRBV12-4; CDR3 DNA: TGCGCCAGCAGCCAATTGTACAGCTACGAGCAGTACTTC; CDR3 protein: CASSQLYSYEQYF
D gene: .; J gene: TRBJ2-7; clone size: .; V gene: TRBV20-1; CDR3 DNA: TGCAGTGCTGAGCGGAGCTCCTACGAGCAGTACTTC; CDR3 protein: CSAERSSYEQYF
D gene: .; J gene: TRBJ2-1; clone size: many; V gene: TRBV7-9; CDR3 DNA: TGTGCCAGCAGCTTAGCGGCCCAGGCCCCGAGGTACAATGAGCAGTTCTTC; CDR3 protein: CASSLAAQAPRYNEQFF
D gene: .; J gene: TRBJ1-1; clone size: .; V gene: TRBV27; CDR3 DNA: TGTGCCAGCAGTTTAGTTGCCAGGTCGAACACTGAAGCTTTCTTT; CDR3 protein: CASSLVARSNTEAFF
D gene: TRBD1; J gene: TRBJ2-1; clone size: .; V gene: TRBV29-1; CDR3 DNA: TGCAGCGTTGAAGATGCGGACAGGTATTTACATGAGCAGTTCTTC; CDR3 protein: CSVEDADRYLHEQFF
D gene: TRBD1; J gene: TRBJ2-7; clone size: few; V gene: TRBV12-3/TRBV12-4; CDR3 DNA: TGTGCCAGCAGTAAAGGGGGCGGCTACGAGCAGTACTTC; CDR3 protein: CASSKGGGYEQYF
D gene: .; J gene: TRBJ1-1; clone size: .; V gene: TRBV20-1; CDR3 DNA: TGCAGTGCTAGATCTATCCTTAGGACTGAAGCTTTCTTT; CDR3 protein: CSARSILRTEAFF
D gene: .; J gene: TRBJ1-5; clone size: many; V gene: TRBV28; CDR3 DNA: TGTGCCAGCAGAGAGGACAGTGCGGCTCAGCCCCAGCATTTT; CDR3 protein: CASREDSAAQPQHF
D gene: .; J gene: TRBJ2-7; clone size: few; V gene: TRBV27; CDR3 DNA: TGTGCCAGCGGCTACAGTTCCTACGAGCAGTACTTC; CDR3 protein: CASGYSSYEQYF
D gene: TRBD2; J gene: TRBJ2-3; clone size: many; V gene: TRBV5-1; CDR3 DNA: TGCGCCAGCAGCTTGGAGTCAGCGGGGGGGCGGGTGAATACGCAGTATTTT; CDR3 protein: CASSLESAGGRVNTQYF
D gene: .; J gene: TRBJ2-1; clone size: many; V gene: TRBV29-1; CDR3 DNA: TGCAGCGCTGACCCGTGGAGCGGAGCCGAGCAGTTCTTC; CDR3 protein: CSADPWSGAEQFF
D gene: TRBD2; J gene: TRBJ2-3; clone size: many; V gene: TRBV24-1; CDR3 DNA: TGTGCCACCAGTGAGGGCCTAGCGGGGGAAGATACGCAGTATTTT; CDR3 protein: CATSEGLAGEDTQYF
D gene: TRBD2; J gene: TRBJ2-3; clone size: .; V gene: TRBV12-3/TRBV12-4; CDR3 DNA: TGTGCCAGCAGTTCAAAGCGGGGGGGGGGAGATACGCAGTATTTT; CDR3 protein: CASSSKRGGGDTQYF
D gene: .; J gene: TRBJ1-1; clone size: .; V gene: TRBV12-3/TRBV12-4; CDR3 DNA: TGTGCCAGCAGTTTAATTCGGTGGACTGAAGCTTTCTTT; CDR3 protein: CASSLIRWTEAFF
D gene: .; J gene: TRBJ1-5; clone size: .; V gene: TRBV7-6; CDR3 DNA: TGTGCCAGCAGCTCAACGGTGGGCTCGCGGATAGGCAATCAGCCCCAGCATTTT; CDR3 protein: CASSSTVGSRIGNQPQHF
D gene: .; J gene: TRBJ1-1; clone size: many; V gene: TRBV7-9; CDR3 DNA: TGTGCCAGCAGCCGTGGGTACACTGAAGCTTTCTTT; CDR3 protein: CASSRGYTEAFF
D gene: .; J gene: TRBJ1-1; clone size: many; V gene: TRBV5-5; CDR3 DNA: TGTGCCAGCAGCTGGGAGTCGATGAGGGGGATGAACTTTGAAGCTTTCTTT; CDR3 protein: CASSWESMRGMNFEAFF
D gene: TRBD1; J gene: TRBJ2-6; clone size: many; V gene: TRBV20-1; CDR3 DNA: TGCAGTGCTCGGGACAGGGGTTATGCTGGGGCCAACGTCCTGACTTTC; CDR3 protein: CSARDRGYAGANVLTF
D gene: .; J gene: TRBJ2-7; clone size: many; V gene: TRBV20-1; CDR3 DNA: TGCAGTGCTAGAGATCTAGATGGTCAGGGAGGATACGAGCAGTACTTC; CDR3 protein: CSARDLDGQGGYEQYF
D gene: .; J gene: TRBJ1-5; clone size: few; V gene: TRBV15; CDR3 DNA: TGTGCCACCAGTAGAGAAAGGCAATATAGCAATCAGCCCCAGCATTTT; CDR3 protein: CATSRERQYSNQPQHF
D gene: .; J gene: TRBJ1-4; clone size: .; V gene: TRBV27; CDR3 DNA: TGTGCCAGCACGTCTGGTGAAAAACTGTTTTTT; CDR3 protein: CASTSGEKLFF
D gene: TRBD2; J gene: TRBJ2-5; clone size: many; V gene: TRBV28; CDR3 DNA: TGTGCCAGCCGACCCAAGGGGGGACTAGCGGGAGGAGAGACCCAGTACTTC; CDR3 protein: CASRPKGGLAGGETQYF
D gene: .; J gene: TRBJ2-1; clone size: many; V gene: TRBV4-3; CDR3 DNA: TGCGCCAGCAGCCCTACCACACAGGGTGGGCAGCAGTTCTTC; CDR3 protein: CASSPTTQGGQQFF
D gene: .; J gene: TRBJ1-1; clone size: many; V gene: TRBV27; CDR3 DNA: TGTGCCAGCAGTGGATTTGGGGGTGAAGCTTTCTTT; CDR3 protein: CASSGFGGEAFF
D gene: TRBD1; J gene: TRBJ1-1; clone size: many; V gene: TRBV30; CDR3 DNA: TGTGCCTGGAGCCAAGGACAGGGGAACACTGAAGCTTTCTTT; CDR3 protein: CAWSQGQGNTEAFF
D gene: .; J gene: TRBJ2-3; clone size: .; V gene: TRBV29-1; CDR3 DNA: TGCAGCGGGGATAAGCAGGGCCTCACAGATACGCAGTACTTT; CDR3 protein: CSGDKQGLTDTQYF
D gene: TRBD1; J gene: TRBJ2-1; clone size: .; V gene: TRBV19; CDR3 DNA: TGTGCCAGTAGTACAGGACAGGGCAAATACAATGAGCAGTTCTTC; CDR3 protein: CASSTGQGKYNEQFF
D gene: TRBD2; J gene: TRBJ2-3; clone size: many; V gene: TRBV7-9; CDR3 DNA: TGTGCCAGCAGCCCGCAAGGAGGGCGGGAGGTGGATACGCAGTATTTT; CDR3 protein: CASSPQGGREVDTQYF
D gene: .; J gene: TRBJ2-7; clone size: .; V gene: TRBV19; CDR3 DNA: TGTGCCAGTAGTATAGACGGGGGCAACGAGCAGTACTTC; CDR3 protein: CASSIDGGNEQYF
D gene: .; J gene: TRBJ2-7; clone size: many; V gene: TRBV12-3/TRBV12-4; CDR3 DNA: TGTGCCAGCAGGGCGTCCGGAGTCTACGAGCAGTACTTC; CDR3 protein: CASRASGVYEQYF
D gene: .; J gene: TRBJ2-1; clone size: few; V gene: TRBV27; CDR3 DNA: TGTGCCAGCGCAGGGGAGTCCTACAATGAGCAGTTCTTC; CDR3 protein: CASAGESYNEQFF
D gene: TRBD1; J gene: TRBJ2-1; clone size: .; V gene: TRBV11-3; CDR3 DNA: TGTGCCAGCAGCCAGGGACAGACTAACAATGAGCAGTTCTTC; CDR3 protein: CASSQGQTNNEQFF
D gene: .; J gene: TRBJ1-2; clone size: many; V gene: TRBV30; CDR3 DNA: TGTGCCTGGAGTGTTTTTGAGGGGGAGGACTATGGCTACACCTTC; CDR3 protein: CAWSVFEGEDYGYTF
D gene: .; J gene: TRBJ1-1; clone size: .; V gene: TRBV4-1; CDR3 DNA: TGCGCCAGCAGCCGAGGGTCCCAAGGATACACTGAAGCTTTCTTT; CDR3 protein: CASSRGSQGYTEAFF
D gene: .; J gene: TRBJ2-5; clone size: .; V gene: TRBV10-3; CDR3 DNA: TGTGCCATCAGTGACGACAGGTACGAGACCCAGTACTTC; CDR3 protein: CAISDDRYETQYF
D gene: .; J gene: TRBJ2-5; clone size: .; V gene: TRBV24-1; CDR3 DNA: TGTGCCACCAGTGATTTTTCCGGGATTGCGGAGACCCAGTACTTC; CDR3 protein: CATSDFSGIAETQYF
D gene: .; J gene: TRBJ2-3; clone size: many; V gene: TRBV27; CDR3 DNA: TGTGCCAGCAGTTTTTTGGGGGGCATCACAGATACGCAGTATTTT; CDR3 protein: CASSFLGGITDTQYF
D gene: .; J gene: TRBJ1-1; clone size: many; V gene: TRBV28; CDR3 DNA: TGTGCCAGCAGCCAGGGGCGCCTTACTGAAGCTTTCTTT; CDR3 protein: CASSQGRLTEAFF
D gene: TRBD2; J gene: TRBJ2-7; clone size: many; V gene: TRBV7-6; CDR3 DNA: TGTGCCAGCAGCTTAGAGCGGGGGGACTACGAGCAGTACTTC; CDR3 protein: CASSLERGDYEQYF
D gene: .; J gene: TRBJ2-2; clone size: many; V gene: TRBV27; CDR3 DNA: TGTGCCAGCAGTTTATTCGGGGGACCAGGGGCCGGGGAGCTGTTTTTT; CDR3 protein: CASSLFGGPGAGELFF
D gene: .; J gene: TRBJ1-2; clone size: many; V gene: TRBV2; CDR3 DNA: TGTGCCAGCAGTGAACAGAGATACCCCGACTATGGCTACACCTTC; CDR3 protein: CASSEQRYPDYGYTF
D gene: .; J gene: TRBJ1-1; clone size: many; V gene: TRBV2; CDR3 DNA: TGTGCCAGCAGTGGCAACATTATGAACACTGAAGCTTTCTTT; CDR3 protein: CASSGNIMNTEAFF
D gene: .; J gene: TRBJ2-7; clone size: few; V gene: TRBV2; CDR3 DNA: TGTGCCAGCAGTGAATACGCGGGCTCCTACGAGCAGTACTTC; CDR3 protein: CASSEYAGSYEQYF
D gene: TRBD1; J gene: TRBJ2-5; clone size: .; V gene: TRBV6-5; CDR3 DNA: TGTGCCAGCAGCTATGGGACAGGGAGTACGAAGACCCAGTACTTC; CDR3 protein: CASSYGTGSTKTQYF
D gene: .; J gene: TRBJ2-1; clone size: .; V gene: TRBV4-3; CDR3 DNA: TGCGCCAGCAGCCCGGGACTTTCCCACAATGAGCAGTTCTTC; CDR3 protein: CASSPGLSHNEQFF
D gene: .; J gene: TRBJ1-2; clone size: many; V gene: TRBV29-1; CDR3 DNA: TGCAGCGTTGGAGTTTCCCAGGGTTATGGCTACACCTTC; CDR3 protein: CSVGVSQGYGYTF
D gene: .; J gene: TRBJ2-3; clone size: .; V gene: TRBV4-3; CDR3 DNA: TGCGCCAGCAGCCAAGGGGTCCCGGGGGCCTCGGGGGATACGCAGTATTTT; CDR3 protein: CASSQGVPGASGDTQYF
D gene: .; J gene: TRBJ2-3; clone size: many; V gene: TRBV12-3/TRBV12-4; CDR3 DNA: .; CDR3 protein: CASSFGEGTDTQYF
D gene: .; J gene: TRBJ2-1; clone size: many; V gene: TRBV30; CDR3 DNA: TGTGCCTGGGAGGGCCGGTTCTTC; CDR3 protein: CAWEGRFF
D gene: TRBD2; J gene: TRBJ2-1; clone size: many; V gene: TRBV4-3; CDR3 DNA: TGCGCCAGCAGCCAGGGACTAGCGGGCTACAATGAGCAGTTCTTC; CDR3 protein: CASSQGLAGYNEQFF
D gene: TRBD1; J gene: TRBJ1-1; clone size: many; V gene: TRBV11-2; CDR3 DNA: TGTGCCAGCAGCTTATCCCTCGGGACAGGGGTTACTGAAGCTTTCTTT; CDR3 protein: CASSLSLGTGVTEAFF
D gene: .; J gene: TRBJ2-5; clone size: many; V gene: TRBV7-9; CDR3 DNA: TGTGCCAGCAGCTTAGTAGCAGGCGGAGTGGAGACCCAGTACTTC; CDR3 protein: CASSLVAGGVETQYF
D gene: TRBD1; J gene: TRBJ2-7; clone size: many; V gene: TRBV30; CDR3 DNA: TGTGCCTGGGGGACAGGGGGCTACGAGCAGTACTTC; CDR3 protein: CAWGTGGYEQYF
D gene: TRBD2; J gene: TRBJ2-1; clone size: .; V gene: TRBV20-1; CDR3 DNA: TGCAGTGCTAGGGCTTTAGCGGGGGAATCCTACAATGAGCAGTTCTTC; CDR3 protein: CSARALAGESYNEQFF
D gene: TRBD1; J gene: TRBJ2-5; clone size: .; V gene: TRBV2; CDR3 DNA: TGTGCCGAGGGGGCGGAAGAGACCCAGTACTTC; CDR3 protein: CAEGAEETQYF